This TCR beta chain was recovered during a study of blood T cell repertoires in COVID-19. As for the study in general: The samples span acute and convalescent COVID-19 from the United States, Italy and Spain.

As processed by the authors: By means of reference gene primer amplification, nucleated cell counts were estimated. The method was immunoSEQ multiplex PCR; TCRdb's version includes in-frame clones alone and lacks a portion of them. V, J and clone size are those of that table, while D and trimming were read from the DNA. The table shows some 140,000 clones, with approximately 88% occurring only once. Individuals drawn from 24 US areas were roughly 18 to 89 years old. Cohorts were determined from participant-reported clinical history. The germline V gene encodes CDR1 MNHEY and CDR2 SMNVEV (reference sequence). The length of the CDR3 is 15 residues. Trimming pared 2 bases from V and 6 bases from J, leaving 15 bases between.

Sequencing input: PBMCs or T cells enriched from blood (not recorded which). The source is a man in his forties or fifties with acute COVID-19. The V gene is TRBV27, the J gene TRBJ2-3; D unresolved. In nucleotides, the CDR3 is TGTGCCAGCAGTTTAATCAGGAATAAAGTGGATACGCAGTATTTT. It encodes CASSLIRNKVDTQYF.